What follows are 4 T cell receptor beta chains derived from one specimen sequenced in a study of blood T cell repertoires in COVID-19. The table came from immunoSEQ multiplex PCR; TCRdb's copy has only in-frame clones and leaves some out. The sample holds some 82,000 clones, around 83% seen once. Sequencing input: peripheral blood. Receptors originate from a man at least 80 years old with active or convalescent COVID-19.

The V call is TRBV4-3, the J call TRBJ1-3; no firm D call. There are 14 residues in the CDR3. Germline lookup yields CDR1 LGHNA and CDR2 YSLEER. The ends were cut back, 0 bases at V and 1 base at J, with 4 bases in the middle. The CDR3 here is CASSQDMSGNTIYF. The CDR3 DNA is TGCGCCAGCAGCCAAGACATGTCTGGAAACACCATATATTTT.

This rearrangement joins TRBV3-1 (or the pseudogene TRBV3-2) to TRBJ1-6; no reliable D call. CDR1 and CDR2 from the germline V gene are LGHDT and YNNKEL (reference sequence). The length of the CDR3 is 14 residues. Trimming cost V 1 base and J 7 bases, with 8 bases left between them. The CDR3 DNA is TGTGCCAGCAGCCAAGTCGGCGGGAATTCACCCCTCCACTTT. Amino acids: CASSQVGGNSPLHF.

The chain links TRBV3-1 (or the pseudogene TRBV3-2) to TRBJ2-3, with TRBD1 as a possible D gene (5 bases). V gave up 7 bases and J gave up 10 bases, with 21 bases separating them. The germline V gene encodes CDR1 LGHDT and CDR2 YNNKEL (reference sequence). The length of the CDR3 is 14 residues. The CDR3 loop is CASTSSPTTVSQYF. The CDR3 region has the DNA TGTGCCAGCACCTCGTCCCCGACGACAGTGTCGCAGTATTTT.

This clone has at least ten counts. This rearrangement joins TRBV28 to TRBJ2-3; tentatively, D is TRBD2 (5 bases). The CDR3 loop spans 14 amino acids. The germline gives CDR1 MDHEN, CDR2 SYDVKM. Trimming removed 3 bases from V and 4 bases from J, with 11 bases in between. CDR3 in DNA: TGTGCCAGCAGTTTCCGGGGTAGCCCAGATACGCAGTATTTT. Protein product: CASSFRGSPDTQYF.